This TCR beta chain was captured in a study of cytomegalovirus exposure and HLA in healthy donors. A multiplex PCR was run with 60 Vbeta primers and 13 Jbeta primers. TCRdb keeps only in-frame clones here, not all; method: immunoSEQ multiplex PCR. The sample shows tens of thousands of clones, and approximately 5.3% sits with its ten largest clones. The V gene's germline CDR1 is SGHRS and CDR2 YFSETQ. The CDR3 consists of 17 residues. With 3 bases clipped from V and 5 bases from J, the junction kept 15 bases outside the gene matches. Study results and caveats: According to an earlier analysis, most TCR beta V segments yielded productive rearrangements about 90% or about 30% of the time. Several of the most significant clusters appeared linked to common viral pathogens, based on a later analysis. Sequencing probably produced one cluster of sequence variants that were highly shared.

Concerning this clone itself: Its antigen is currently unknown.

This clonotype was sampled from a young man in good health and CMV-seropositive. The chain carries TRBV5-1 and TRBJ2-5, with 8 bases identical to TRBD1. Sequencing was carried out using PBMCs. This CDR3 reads CASSSTLRAGGGETQYF. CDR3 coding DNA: TGCGCCAGCAGCTCAACCCTCCGGGCAGGGGGCGGGGAGACCCAGTACTTC.